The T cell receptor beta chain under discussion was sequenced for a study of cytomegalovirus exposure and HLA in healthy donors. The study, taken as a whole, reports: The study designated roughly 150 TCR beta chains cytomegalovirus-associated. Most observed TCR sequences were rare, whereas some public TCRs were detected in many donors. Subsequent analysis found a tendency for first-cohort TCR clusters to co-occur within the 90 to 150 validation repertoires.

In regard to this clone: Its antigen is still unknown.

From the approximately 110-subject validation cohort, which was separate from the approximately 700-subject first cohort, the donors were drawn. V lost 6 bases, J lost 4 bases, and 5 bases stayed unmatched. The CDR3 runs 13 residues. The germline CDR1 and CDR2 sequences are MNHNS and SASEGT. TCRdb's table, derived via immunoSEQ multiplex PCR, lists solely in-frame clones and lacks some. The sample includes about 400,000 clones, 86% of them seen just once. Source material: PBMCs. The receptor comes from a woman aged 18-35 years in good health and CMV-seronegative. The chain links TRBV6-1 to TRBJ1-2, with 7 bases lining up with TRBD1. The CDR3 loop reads CASRQGPTYGYTF. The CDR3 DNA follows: TGTGCCAGCAGACAGGGGCCGACCTATGGCTACACCTTC.